One and the same sample provided the 2 T cell receptor beta chains below, sequenced in a study of OX40 agonist ivuxolimab in advanced cancers. Here immunoSEQ multiplex PCR was the method, and the copy in TCRdb shows in-frame clones only, minus some. The sample shows approximately 20,000 clones, approximately 80% of them seen only once. The sequences come from CD4+ or CD8+ T cells sorted from blood, collected in a trial of the OX40 agonist ivuxolimab. All receptors come from an adult with an advanced solid tumor such as melanoma, head and neck, liver or kidney cancer.

The chain carries TRBV25-1 and TRBJ1-2; TRBD1 might be the D (6 bases). CDR1 and CDR2 (germline): MGHDK, SYGVNS. The V and J ends lost 1 base and 4 bases respectively, with 13 bases between them. There are 15 residues in the CDR3. DNA for the CDR3: TGTGCCAGCAGTGAATCCGGCAGGGGCGCCTATGGCTACACCTTC. Protein product: CASSESGRGAYGYTF.

The chain recombines TRBV6-5 with TRBJ2-7; D possibly corresponds to TRBD2 (6 bases). This CDR3 is built from 14 residues. Germline CDR1 is MNHEY and CDR2 is SVGAGI. V lost 4 bases to trimming and J lost 1 base, with 11 bases between them. For the CDR3, the DNA is TGTGCCAGCAGTTTCTCCCGGGGGTCCTACGAGCAGTACTTC. Translation gives CASSFSRGSYEQYF.